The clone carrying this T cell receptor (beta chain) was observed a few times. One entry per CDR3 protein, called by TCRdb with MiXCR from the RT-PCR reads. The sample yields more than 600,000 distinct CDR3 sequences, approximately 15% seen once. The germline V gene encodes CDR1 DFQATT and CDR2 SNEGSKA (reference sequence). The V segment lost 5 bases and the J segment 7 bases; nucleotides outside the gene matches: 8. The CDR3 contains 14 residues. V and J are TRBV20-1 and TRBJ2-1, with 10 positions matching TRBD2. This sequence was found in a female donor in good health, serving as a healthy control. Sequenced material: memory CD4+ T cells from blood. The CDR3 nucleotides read TGCAGTGCTCCCTTTACACTAGCGGGAAATGAGCAGTTCTTC. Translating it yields CSAPFTLAGNEQFF.